A single sample is the source of the 27 T cell receptor beta chains below, sequenced in a study of graft-versus-host responses after intestinal transplantation. Sequencing used immunoSEQ multiplex PCR; TCRdb keeps in-frame clones, though not all of them. The sample shows roughly 100,000 clones, over 85% of them seen only once. These receptors lack a known antigen. The input for sequencing was unstimulated CD8+ T cells sorted from spleen or lymph node cells, taken before intestinal transplant. Source of these receptors: a human donor who received an intestinal transplant.

The chain combines TRBV10-2 with TRBJ2-1, with 15 bases matching TRBD2. The CDR3 covers 14 residues. CDR1 is WSHSY, CDR2 SAAADI, per germline. With 8 bases clipped from V and 8 bases from J, the junction kept 4 bases outside the gene matches. The chain's CDR3 is CASYGTSGGYEQFF. The CDR3 nucleotides read TGCGCCAGCTACGGGACTAGCGGGGGGTATGAGCAGTTCTTC.

This sequence joins TRBV7-9 and TRBJ2-7, with unresolved D. This CDR3 has 15 amino acids. V was trimmed by 5 bases and J by 4 bases, leaving 18 bases between them. Germline V gives CDR1 SEHNR, CDR2 FQNEAQ (reference sequence). The CDR3 DNA sequence: TGTGCCAGCAGCCCCAAAATACCCGAGAGGTACGAGCAGTACTTC. It is translated as CASSPKIPERYEQYF.

V gene TRBV11-3 combines with J gene TRBJ1-2, with D possibly TRBD1 on 6 matching bases. The length of the CDR3 is 13 residues. Germline values: CDR1 SGHNT, CDR2 YENEEA. Deletions cut 5 bases from V and 7 bases from J, with 14 bases between. CDR3 in DNA: TGTGCCAGCAGCCAGGGGACACAGGCTGGCTACACCTTC. This sequence encodes CASSQGTQAGYTF.

CDR3 amino acids: CASSAMGTEAFF. The CDR3 nucleotides are TGTGCCAGCAGCGCCATGGGCACTGAAGCTTTCTTT. The chain uses TRBV2 and TRBJ1-1, with no clear D. Germline V gene data show CDR1 as SNHLY and CDR2 as FYNNEI. CDR3 length equals 12 residues. V gave up 6 bases and J gave up 4 bases, with 9 bases separating them.

In this sample, this clone turned up once. The V gene is TRBV10-1, the J gene TRBJ1-6, with D uncertain. The CDR3 length is 13 residues. V dropped 8 bases and J dropped 5 bases, with 10 bases sitting between them. CDR1 is WNHNN and CDR2 is SYGVQD in the germline V gene (reference sequence). The CDR3 DNA reads TGCGCCAGCGGTCGGCCCAATAATTCACCCCTCCACTTT. Its translation is CASGRPNNSPLHF.

V gene TRBV11-1 combines with J gene TRBJ2-3; TRBD2 agrees at 15 bases. The CDR3 has 15 residues. V lost 4 bases to trimming and J lost 4 bases; unmatched junction nucleotides: 0. Looked up from germline, CDR1 is SGHAT and CDR2 is FQDESV (reference sequence). Written as DNA, the CDR3 is TGTGCCAGCAGCTGGACTAGCGGGGGGGCAGATACGCAGTATTTT. The encoded protein is CASSWTSGGADTQYF.

The V and J genes are TRBV9 and TRBJ2-7; 10 bases map to TRBD2. V shed 0 bases, J shed 4 bases, and the junction held 7 bases outside the gene matches. Germline-derived CDR1 and CDR2 are SGDLS and YYNGEE. This CDR3 spans 16 amino acids. The CDR3 here is CASSVGLASGGYEQYF. The CDR3 region has the DNA TGTGCCAGCAGCGTAGGATTGGCTAGCGGGGGATACGAGCAGTACTTC.

The count of this clone is one. The rearrangement joins TRBV7-9 to TRBJ1-4; 8 bases are a match to TRBD1. The V gene end was trimmed by 4 bases and the J gene end by 6 bases; junction bases not matched to a gene: 7. The CDR3 contains 15 residues. CDR1 SEHNR and CDR2 FQNEAQ come from the germline V gene (reference sequence). The CDR3 here is CASSSSGTGYEKLFF. The CDR3 DNA reads TGTGCCAGCAGCTCGAGTGGGACAGGATATGAAAAACTGTTTTTT. Full variable domain (missing parts from reference TRBV7-9 and TRBJ1-4): DTGVSQNPRHKITKRGQNVTFRCDPISEHNRLYWYRQTLGQGPEFLTYFQNEAQLEKSRLLSDRFSAERPKGSFSTLEIQRTEQGDSAMYLCASSSSGTGYEKLFFGSGTQLSVL.

The chain uses TRBV9 and TRBJ2-1; TRBD2 might be the D (7 bases). The V gene lost 6 bases and the J gene lost 3 bases, with 13 bases spanning the gap. The CDR3 runs 14 residues. Germline CDR1 and CDR2: SGDLS and YYNGEE. The DNA of the CDR3 is TGTGCCAGCAACGGCGGGGGCCGCTACAATGAGCAGTTCTTC. This sequence encodes CASNGGGRYNEQFF.

This clone has just one count. The chain is built from TRBV12-5 and TRBJ1-2; D ambiguous. The germline V gene has CDR1 LGHNT and CDR2 FRNRAP. The V gene lost 2 bases and the J gene lost 0 bases, with 4 bases spanning the gap. There are 13 residues in the CDR3. The CDR3 region is CASGLTANYGYTF. CDR3 DNA sequence: TGTGCTAGTGGTTTGACGGCTAACTATGGCTACACCTTC.

The chain recombines TRBV19 with TRBJ2-3; 7 positions agree with TRBD2. Germline CDR1 is LNHDA and CDR2 is SQIVND (reference sequence). The trim removed 10 bases at V and 10 bases at J, leaving 11 bases unmatched. The CDR3 sequence is 12 residues long. The CDR3 loop reads CATSGGLQAQYF. Written as DNA, the CDR3 is TGTGCCACTAGCGGAGGTCTCCAGGCGCAGTATTTT.

The chain links TRBV5-1 to TRBJ1-1; TRBD1 is a possible D gene (5 bases). The CDR3 length is 13 residues. The V end lost 0 bases, the J end lost 4 bases, and 7 bases lay between the germline ends. CDR1 and CDR2 from the germline V gene are SGHRS and YFSETQ. CDR3 sequence: CASSLGGATEAFF. In DNA form, the CDR3 reads TGCGCCAGCAGCTTGGGAGGGGCCACTGAAGCTTTCTTT.

The chain recombines TRBV29-1 with TRBJ2-2; D unclear. The V gene's germline CDR1 is SQVTM and CDR2 ANQGSEA. V lost 4 bases, J lost 6 bases, and 6 bases lay in between. CDR3 length equals 11 residues. CDR3 in DNA: TGCAGCGTTGGGGGTCCCGGGGAGCTGTTTTTT. This codes for CSVGGPGELFF.

The chain employs TRBV9 and TRBJ2-7; D is unclear. Germline CDR1 is SGDLS and CDR2 is YYNGEE. CDR3 length equals 15 residues. V lost 4 bases to trimming and J lost 1 base, with 15 bases between them. The CDR3: CASSPGGVSSYEQYF. The CDR3 nucleotides are TGTGCCAGCAGCCCGGGTGGCGTCTCATCCTACGAGCAGTACTTC.

The chain has TRBV5-4 and TRBJ1-5, with a tentative D call TRBD1 (6 bases). The germline CDR1 and CDR2 sequences are SGHNT and YYREEE (reference sequence). The CDR3 spans 13 residues. Trimming pared 4 bases from V and 6 bases from J, leaving 11 bases between. The CDR3: CASSRGHPQPQHF. The CDR3 nucleotides are TGTGCCAGCAGCAGGGGACATCCTCAGCCCCAGCATTTT.

The rearrangement uses TRBV14 and TRBJ2-3; no clear D. The germline V and J ends were trimmed by 2 bases and 3 bases, with 6 bases remaining between them. In germline, CDR1 is SGHDN, CDR2 FVKESK. There are 13 residues in the CDR3. The CDR3 loop reads CASSQMRTDTQYF. The CDR3 DNA reads as TGTGCCAGCAGCCAAATGAGGACAGATACGCAGTATTTT.

This clone was found once. The chain links TRBV7-9 to TRBJ1-1, with no clear D. Per the germline V gene, CDR1 is SEHNR and CDR2 is FQNEAQ (reference sequence). The CDR3 is 13 residues long. Trimming left V 3 bases short and J 0 bases short, with 5 bases between. CDR3 coding DNA: TGTGCCAGCAGCTTGACCATGAACACTGAAGCTTTCTTT. It encodes CASSLTMNTEAFF.

The V gene is TRBV7-9, the J gene TRBJ2-7; maybe TRBD1 (6 bases). The CDR3 totals 16 residues. Trimming left V 5 bases short and J 3 bases short, with 20 bases between. Per germline, CDR1 SEHNR and CDR2 FQNEAQ (reference sequence). The CDR3 here is CASSISQGHSSYEQYF. In DNA, the CDR3 is TGTGCCAGCAGCATTAGCCAGGGACACTCAAGCTACGAGCAGTACTTC.

The V call is TRBV5-1, the J call TRBJ1-1, with D maybe TRBD1 (6 bases). The germline V gene has CDR1 SGHRS and CDR2 YFSETQ. The CDR3 length is 15 residues. Trimming shortened V by 0 bases and J by 6 bases, and 15 bases separated the two germline ends. The CDR3 region has the DNA TGCGCCAGCAGCTTGGTGGGGGGCGCGGGTGCTGAAGCTTTCTTT. Translated, it gives CASSLVGGAGAEAFF.

The CDR3: CASAGLNSPLHF. CDR3 bases: TGTGCCAGCGCGGGCCTTAATTCACCCCTCCACTTT. The chain employs TRBV2 and TRBJ1-6; unclear D gene. V dropped 8 bases and J dropped 6 bases, with 8 bases sitting between them. This CDR3 region has 12 residues. Germline-derived CDR1 and CDR2 are SNHLY and FYNNEI.

V usage is TRBV21-1 and J usage is TRBJ2-5. TRBV21-1 is an annotated pseudogene. CDR3 length: 16 residues. The CDR3 bases are TGTGCCAGCAGCAAAGAGGGACCGTCCCCCCAAGAGACCCAGTACTTC. As protein: CASSKEGPSPQETQYF.

This clone was found once. The chain combines TRBV9 with TRBJ2-1; TRBD1 or TRBD2 may be the D gene (6 bases each). CDR3 length equals 15 residues. Germline lookup yields CDR1 SGDLS and CDR2 YYNGEE. Deletions cut 0 bases from V and 6 bases from J, with 13 bases between. As DNA, the CDR3 is TGTGCCAGCAGCGTAGCGGGGGCCTCCGGCAATGAGCAGTTCTTC. This gives the protein CASSVAGASGNEQFF.

The chain couples TRBV19 to TRBJ1-6, with unresolved D. The germline V gene encodes CDR1 LNHDA and CDR2 SQIVND (reference sequence). This CDR3 has 18 amino acids. Trimming cost V 3 bases and J 0 bases, with 15 bases left between them. As DNA, the CDR3 is TGTGCCAGTAGTATGGTTCGAGGGCTTAGCTCCTATAATTCACCCCTCCACTTT. Translating it yields CASSMVRGLSSYNSPLHF.

This sequence joins TRBV2 and TRBJ2-7; TRBD2 is a possible D gene (5 bases). Between the trimmed V and J ends, which lost 7 bases and 0 bases, there was a span of 13 bases. The CDR3 is made up of 14 amino acids. Germline CDR1 is SNHLY and CDR2 is FYNNEI. The DNA for the CDR3 is TGTGCCAGCAAGTGGACTGGGAGCTCCTACGAGCAGTACTTC. Its translation is CASKWTGSSYEQYF.

The V call is TRBV4-2, the J call TRBJ2-2; D is perhaps TRBD1 (5 bases). CDR1 and CDR2 from the germline V gene are LGHNA and YNFKEQ. V was shortened by 1 base and J by 5 bases, with 5 bases between the two germline ends. The CDR3 consists of 13 residues. The CDR3: CASSQAGTGELFF. The CDR3, as DNA: TGTGCCAGCAGCCAAGCAGGGACCGGGGAGCTGTTTTTT.

In the case of this clone: The same CDR3 is also encoded by other DNA sequences in this sample. The gene calls are TRBV7-9 and TRBJ2-7, with TRBD1 matching 7 bases. The J segment lost 1 base and the V segment lost 4 bases, leaving 4 bases of the junction unmatched. CDR1 and CDR2 from the germline V gene are SEHNR and FQNEAQ (reference sequence). CDR3 length: 14 amino acids. CDR3 residues: CASSSGTESYEQYF. The DNA of the CDR3 is TGTGCCAGCAGCTCCGGGACAGAGTCCTACGAGCAGTACTTC.

The chain joins TRBV11-3 to TRBJ2-7, with TRBD2 matching 8 bases. The germline V gene has CDR1 SGHNT and CDR2 YENEEA. V trimming: 2 bases; J trimming: 6 bases; junction bases outside the gene matches: 9. The CDR3 spans 15 residues. CDR3 residues: CASSLRSGGYPEQYF. DNA of the CDR3: TGTGCCAGCAGCTTACGCAGCGGGGGCTATCCCGAGCAGTACTTC.